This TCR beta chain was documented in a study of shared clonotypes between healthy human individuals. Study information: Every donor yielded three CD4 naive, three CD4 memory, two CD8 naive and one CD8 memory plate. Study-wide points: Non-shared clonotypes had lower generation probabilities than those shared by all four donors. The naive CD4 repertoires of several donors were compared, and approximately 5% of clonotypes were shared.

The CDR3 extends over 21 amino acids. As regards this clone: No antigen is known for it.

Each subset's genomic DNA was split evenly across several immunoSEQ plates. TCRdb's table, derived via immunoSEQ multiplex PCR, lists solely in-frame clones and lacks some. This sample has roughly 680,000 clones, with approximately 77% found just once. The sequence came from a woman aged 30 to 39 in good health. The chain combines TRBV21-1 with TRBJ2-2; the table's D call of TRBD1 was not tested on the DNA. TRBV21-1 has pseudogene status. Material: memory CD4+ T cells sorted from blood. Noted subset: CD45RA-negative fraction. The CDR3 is CASSKVTPAETGPKRAGELFF. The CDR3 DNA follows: TGTGCCAGCAGCAAAGTGACCCCGGCCGAGACAGGGCCAAAACGGGCCGGGGAGCTGTTTTTT.